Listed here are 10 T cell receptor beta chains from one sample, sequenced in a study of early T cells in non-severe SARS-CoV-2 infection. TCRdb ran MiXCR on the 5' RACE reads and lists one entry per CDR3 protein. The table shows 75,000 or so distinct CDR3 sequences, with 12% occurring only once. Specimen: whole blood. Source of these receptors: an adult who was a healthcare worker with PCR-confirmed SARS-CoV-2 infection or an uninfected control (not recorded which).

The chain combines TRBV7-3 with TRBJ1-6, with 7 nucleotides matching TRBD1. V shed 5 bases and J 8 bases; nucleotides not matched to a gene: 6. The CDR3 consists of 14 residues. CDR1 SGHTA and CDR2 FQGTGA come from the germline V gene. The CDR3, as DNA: TGTGCCAGCAGCCTGACAGGGAAGGATTCACCCCTCCACTTT. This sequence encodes CASSLTGKDSPLHF.

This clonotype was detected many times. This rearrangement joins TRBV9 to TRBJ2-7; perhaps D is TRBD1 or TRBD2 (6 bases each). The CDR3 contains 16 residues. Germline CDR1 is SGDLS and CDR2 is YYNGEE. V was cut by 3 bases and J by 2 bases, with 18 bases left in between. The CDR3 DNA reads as TGTGCCAGCAGCGACCCCCGGTCAGGGGAGGCCTACGAGCAGTACTTC. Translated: CASSDPRSGEAYEQYF.

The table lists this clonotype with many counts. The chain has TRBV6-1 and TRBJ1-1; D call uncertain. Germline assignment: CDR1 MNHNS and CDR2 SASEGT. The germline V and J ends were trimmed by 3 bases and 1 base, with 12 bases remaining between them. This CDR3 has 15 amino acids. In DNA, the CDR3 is TGTGCCAGCAGTGAGAAACTGGGAGAGAACACTGAAGCTTTCTTT. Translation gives CASSEKLGENTEAFF.

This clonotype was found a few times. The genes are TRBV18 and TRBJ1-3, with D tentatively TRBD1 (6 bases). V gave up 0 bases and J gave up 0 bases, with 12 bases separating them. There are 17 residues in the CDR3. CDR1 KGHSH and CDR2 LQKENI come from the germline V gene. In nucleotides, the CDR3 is TGTGCCAGCTCACCACCGAGCACAGGGAGCTCTGGAAACACCATATATTTT. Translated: CASSPPSTGSSGNTIYF. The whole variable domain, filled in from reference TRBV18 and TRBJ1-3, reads NAGVMQNPRHLVRRRGQEARLRCSPMKGHSHVYWYRQLPEEGLKFMVYLQKENIIDESGMPKERFSAEFPKEGPSILRIQQVVRGDSAAYFCASSPPSTGSSGNTIYFGEGSWLTVV.

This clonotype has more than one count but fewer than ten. CDR3 residues: CASSSAGTRQDTQYF. DNA of the CDR3: TGTGCCAGCAGCTCGGCCGGGACTAGGCAAGATACGCAGTATTTT. V gene TRBV13 combines with J gene TRBJ2-3, with 8 nucleotides matching TRBD2. Germline CDR1 PRHDT, CDR2 FYEKMQ (reference sequence). V lost 4 bases to trimming and J lost 5 bases; unmatched junction nucleotides: 8. The CDR3 length is 15 residues.

In DNA, the CDR3 is TGTGCCAGCAGCTCCGGACAGGGACTGGACGAGCAGTACTTC. Protein product: CASSSGQGLDEQYF. The chain links TRBV3-1 to TRBJ2-7; 8 bases are a match to TRBD1. Germline trimming cut 5 bases from V and 5 bases from J; bases unmatched to any gene: 8. The CDR3 consists of 14 residues. Germline-derived CDR1 and CDR2 are LGHDT and YNNKEL (reference sequence).

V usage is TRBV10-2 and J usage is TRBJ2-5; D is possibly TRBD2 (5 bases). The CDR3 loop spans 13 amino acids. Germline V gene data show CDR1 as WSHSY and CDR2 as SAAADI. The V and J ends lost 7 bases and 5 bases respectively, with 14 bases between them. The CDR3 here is CASTRETWETQYF. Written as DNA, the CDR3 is TGCGCCAGCACGAGGGAGACATGGGAGACCCAGTACTTC.

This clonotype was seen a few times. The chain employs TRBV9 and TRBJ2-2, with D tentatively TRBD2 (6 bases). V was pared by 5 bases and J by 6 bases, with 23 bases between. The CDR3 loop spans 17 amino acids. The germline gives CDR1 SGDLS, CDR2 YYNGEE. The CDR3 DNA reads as TGTGCCAGCAGTCGGAGGGGTTATCCCCCATTGGCCGGGGAGCTGTTTTTT. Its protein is CASSRRGYPPLAGELFF.

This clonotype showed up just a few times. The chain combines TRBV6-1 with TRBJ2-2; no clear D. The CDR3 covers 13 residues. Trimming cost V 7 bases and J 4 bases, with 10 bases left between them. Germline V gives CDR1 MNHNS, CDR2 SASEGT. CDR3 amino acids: CASTESVTGELFF. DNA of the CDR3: TGTGCCAGCACCGAATCGGTCACCGGGGAGCTGTTTTTT.

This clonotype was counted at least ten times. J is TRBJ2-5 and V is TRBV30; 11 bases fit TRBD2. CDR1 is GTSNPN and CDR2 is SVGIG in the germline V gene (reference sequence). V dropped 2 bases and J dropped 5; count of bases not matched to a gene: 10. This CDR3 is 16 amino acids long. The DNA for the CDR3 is TGTGCCTGGAGTAAGACTAGCGGGACTTCATTCGAGACCCAGTACTTC. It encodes CAWSKTSGTSFETQYF.